This T cell receptor beta chain was sequenced for a study of control samples from healthy donors and cancer patients (dated by TCRdb to 2019 to 2021). Libraries came from the immunoSEQ multiplex PCR assay. Imported from immuneACCESS, the table was reduced by TCRdb to in-frame sequences with V and J called. These copies leave out some clones; in studies compared against another copy, an unresolved V gene accounts for under half, and the cause of the remainder is not known. In all, the sample holds 40,000 to 60,000 clones, and 80% to 90% of those were seen once. The ten largest make up approximately 2.8% of the sample. In the case of this clone: What this receptor recognizes is not known. Base-call qualities are not available, and no considerably larger clone is one nucleotide away.

For CDR1 and CDR2, the germline V gene lists SGHNT and YENEEA. Clipping removes 11 bases from V and 0 bases from J, with 3 as the unmatched junction base count. Spanning cysteine to phenylalanine, the CDR3 consists of 14 amino acids. Only the CDR3 portion is preserved as DNA: 42 bases, with reading frame beginning at the first base. The receptor's source is a woman between 45 and 65 years old with lung cancer. This receptor chain uses TRBV11-3 and TRBJ2-1, and 11 bases in between align with TRBD2. The sequenced sample consisted of PBMCs. CDR3 reads: CACSGGASYNEQFF. The bases read TGTGCCTGTAGCGGGGGGGCCTCCTACAATGAGCAGTTCTTC.